This T cell receptor beta chain was identified during a study of blood T cells in healthy people across ages. PCR was performed a second time for about 7 to 11 cycles using a sample-barcoded 5' primer and a J-beta primer mix. Researchers report that a template-switch adaptor with 12 random nucleotides tagged each cDNA molecule. MiXCR, applied by TCRdb to the 5' RACE reads, yields one record per CDR3 protein. The sample yields under 2 million distinct CDR3 sequences, around 35% seen once. This clonotype was found many times. Its cognate antigen is unknown. Study results and caveats: Long-lived donors carried more naive CD4+ cells and greater diversity than aged donors. Estimated diversity that came from one million T cells was considered an underestimate.

The trim removed 5 bases at V and 1 base at J, leaving 1 base unmatched. The CDR3 covers 14 residues. The germline gives CDR1 SGHTA, CDR2 FQGTGA. What was sequenced was blood. This sequence was found in a woman aged 25 to 39 in good health. The chain links TRBV7-3 to TRBJ2-3; TRBD1 agrees at 9 bases. CDR3 protein: CASSRQGGTDTQYF. Written as DNA, the CDR3 is TGTGCCAGCAGCCGACAGGGGGGCACAGATACGCAGTATTTT.